This T cell receptor beta chain was captured by sequencing in a study of blood T cell repertoires in COVID-19. The overall study: Specimens from acute and convalescent COVID-19 originated in the United States, Italy and Spain.

As handled by the study authors: The authors estimated nucleated cell counts from reference gene primer amplification. The protocol was immunoSEQ multiplex PCR, while the TCRdb copy is restricted to in-frame clones and leaves out a portion. That table gives V, J and clone size, and the DNA gave D and trimming. The sample gives over 90,000 clones, roughly 80% of which show up once; more than 20% is in the top ten. Per germline, CDR1 SGHVS and CDR2 FQNEAQ. The ends lost 5 bases at V and 9 bases at J; junction bases unmatched: 8. The CDR3 consists of 14 residues. This clone was detected a few times. The sequence derives from a man at least 80 years old with active or convalescent COVID-19. The sequencing input was peripheral blood. The chain joins TRBV7-8 to TRBJ1-3; 9 bases fit TRBD1. CDR3 protein: CASSGDRVFGTIYF. The CDR3 DNA reads as TGTGCCAGCAGCGGGGACAGGGTGTTCGGCACCATATATTTT.